The rows below give T cell receptor beta chains drawn from one sample of a study of esophageal squamous cell carcinoma under preoperative chemotherapy. TCRdb processed the PCR reads anew with MiXCR; each CDR3 protein has one entry. The profile shows 16,000 or so distinct CDR3 sequences, roughly 60% of them singletons. The specimen was taken from a patient given preoperative chemotherapy. The receptors stem from a human donor with esophageal squamous cell carcinoma. The donor label of this sample is uncertain. The CDR3 runs from the conserved cysteine through the conserved F or W. The order of the fields is D gene, clone size, CDR3 length, V gene, J gene, CDR3 DNA, CDR3 protein. D genes are given only for firm matches. Some rows have no size entry. The others give once, few or many, or a class for an expanded clone.

-	once	15	TRBV6-4	TRBJ2-5	TGTGCCAGCAGTGACTCTAGCCGTGACCAAGAGACCCAGTACTTC	CASSDSSRDQETQYF
-	-	16	TRBV6-1	TRBJ2-3	TGTGCCAGCAGGGGCCTAGGGGGGAGTAACCCAGAGACGCAGTATTTT	CASRGLGGSNPETQYF
-	-	13	TRBV6-1	TRBJ2-7	TGTGCCAGCCCCGCCGGGGGCTCCTACGAGCAGTACTTC	CASPAGGSYEQYF
-	few	16	TRBV6-8	TRBJ2-3	TGTGCCAGCAGGGGCCTAGGGGGGAGTGGCCAAGATACCCAGTATTTT	CASRGLGGSGQDTQYF
-	-	14	TRBV7-3	TRBJ2-3	TGTGCCAGCAGCTACGGGCAGGGGACAGATACGCAGTATTTT	CASSYGQGTDTQYF
-	-	15	TRBV6-1	TRBJ1-4	TGTGCCAGCAGAGGCAACCGGGCAACTAATGAAAAACTGTTTTTT	CASRGNRATNEKLFF
-	few	15	TRBV6-1	TRBJ1-1	TGTGCCAGCAGTGAAGAGGGACTGGCGAACACTGAAGCTTTCTTT	CASSEEGLANTEAFF
-	once	15	TRBV6-1	TRBJ2-1	TGTGCCAGCAGGGCTGAGGTCGGGGACTACAATGAGCAGTTCTTC	CASRAEVGDYNEQFF
TRBD2	-	16	TRBV6-1	TRBJ2-1	TGTGCCAGCAGCCCCCAGGTGACGGGAGGGGTAGATGAGCAGTTCTTC	CASSPQVTGGVDEQFF
-	large	19	TRBV6-1	TRBJ2-4	TGTGCCAGCAGTGAAGCTGCGGGGAAAGAACTTTTAGCCAAAAACATTCAGTACTTC	CASSEAAGKELLAKNIQYF
-	-	11	TRBV6-2/TRBV6-3	TRBJ2-4	TGTGCCAGCAGTTGGGCAAACATTCAGTACTTC	CASSWANIQYF